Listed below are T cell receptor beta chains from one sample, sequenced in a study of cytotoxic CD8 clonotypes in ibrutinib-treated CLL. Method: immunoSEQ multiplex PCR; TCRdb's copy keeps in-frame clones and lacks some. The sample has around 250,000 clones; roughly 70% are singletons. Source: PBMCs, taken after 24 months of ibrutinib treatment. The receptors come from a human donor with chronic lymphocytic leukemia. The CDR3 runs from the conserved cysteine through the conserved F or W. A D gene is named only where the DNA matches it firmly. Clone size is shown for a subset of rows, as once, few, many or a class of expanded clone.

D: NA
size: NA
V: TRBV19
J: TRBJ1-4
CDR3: CASTLSGWMGEKLFF
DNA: TGTGCCAGTACTCTCTCCGGGTGGATGGGTGAAAAACTGTTTTTT

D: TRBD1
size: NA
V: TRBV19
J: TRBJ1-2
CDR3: CASTSDRARVDGYTF
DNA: TGTGCCAGTACCTCGGACAGGGCTAGAGTGGATGGCTACACCTTC

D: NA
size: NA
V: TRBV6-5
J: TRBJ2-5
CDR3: CASSYSGGKETQYF
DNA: TGTGCCAGCAGTTACTCGGGCGGGAAAGAGACCCAGTACTTC

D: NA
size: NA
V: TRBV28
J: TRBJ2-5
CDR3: CASSLGGARVETQYF
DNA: TGTGCCAGCAGTTTGGGGGGGGCGCGAGTCGAGACCCAGTACTTC

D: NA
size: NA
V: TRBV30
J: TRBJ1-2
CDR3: CAWSVGSNYGYTF
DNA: TGTGCCTGGAGTGTTGGCAGTAACTATGGCTACACCTTC

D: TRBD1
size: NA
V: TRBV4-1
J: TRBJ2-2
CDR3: CASSQEPGQGASGELFF
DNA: TGCGCCAGCAGCCAGGAACCGGGACAGGGGGCCTCCGGGGAGCTGTTTTTT

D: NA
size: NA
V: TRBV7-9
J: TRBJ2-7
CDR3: CASSFGNF
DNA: TGTGCCAGCAGCTTTGGGAACTTC

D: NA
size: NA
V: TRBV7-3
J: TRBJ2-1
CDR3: CASSLQGDSYNEQFF
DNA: TGTGCCAGCAGCCTGCAGGGTGACTCCTACAATGAGCAGTTCTTC

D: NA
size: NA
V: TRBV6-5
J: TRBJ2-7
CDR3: CASSPRISYEQYF
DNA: TGTGCCAGCAGTCCCCGGATCTCCTACGAGCAGTACTTC

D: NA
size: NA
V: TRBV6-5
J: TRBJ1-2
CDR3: CASSYSAGLNYGYTF
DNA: TGTGCCAGCAGTTACTCGGCAGGGCTTAACTATGGCTACACCTTC

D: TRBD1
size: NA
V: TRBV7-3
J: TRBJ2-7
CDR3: CASSRRGLGSYEQYF
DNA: TGTGCCAGCAGCCGCAGGGGGCTTGGGTCCTACGAGCAGTACTTC

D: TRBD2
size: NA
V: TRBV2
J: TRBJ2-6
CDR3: CASSPSGAGANVLTF
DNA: TGTGCCAGCAGTCCCAGCGGGGCTGGGGCCAACGTCCTGACTTTC

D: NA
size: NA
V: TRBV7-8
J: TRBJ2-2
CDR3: CASTPSLNTGELFF
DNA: TGTGCCAGCACCCCGAGCCTGAACACCGGGGAGCTGTTTTTT

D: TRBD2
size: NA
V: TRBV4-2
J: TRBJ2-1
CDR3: CASRGLAGGRGVDEQFF
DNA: TGTGCCAGCCGGGGACTAGCGGGGGGAAGGGGAGTAGATGAGCAGTTCTTC

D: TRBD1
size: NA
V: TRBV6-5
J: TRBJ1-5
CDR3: CASSMTGGAGQPQHF
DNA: TGTGCCAGCAGCATGACAGGGGGCGCGGGCCAGCCCCAGCATTTT

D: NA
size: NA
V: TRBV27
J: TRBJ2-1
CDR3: CASSLSSGTTYNEQFF
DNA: TGTGCCAGCAGTCTCTCCTCCGGGACAACCTACAATGAGCAGTTCTTC

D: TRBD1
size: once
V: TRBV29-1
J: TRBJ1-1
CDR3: CSVTRDSQYAEAFF
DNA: TGCAGCGTCACCAGGGACAGCCAATACGCTGAAGCTTTCTTT

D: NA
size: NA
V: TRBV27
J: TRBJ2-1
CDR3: CASSFGSASYNEQFF
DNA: TGTGCCAGCAGTTTTGGTAGCGCCAGCTACAATGAGCAGTTCTTC

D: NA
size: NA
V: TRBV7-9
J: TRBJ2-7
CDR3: CASSLAGTFQGQYF
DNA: TGTGCCAGCAGCTTAGCGGGGACGTTTCAAGGGCAGTACTTC

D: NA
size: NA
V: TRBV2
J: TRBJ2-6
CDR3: CATTGGSGANVLTF
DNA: TGTGCCACCACAGGAGGCTCTGGGGCCAACGTCCTGACTTTC

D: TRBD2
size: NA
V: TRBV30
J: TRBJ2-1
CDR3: CAWNSLGGVNEQFF
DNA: TGTGCCTGGAACAGTTTGGGAGGGGTAAATGAGCAGTTCTTC

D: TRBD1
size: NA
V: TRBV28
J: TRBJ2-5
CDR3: CASSPTGVQETQYF
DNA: TGTGCCAGCAGTCCGACAGGGGTTCAAGAGACCCAGTACTTC